A selection of T cell receptor beta chains follows, all from one sample in a study of T cell changes during pregnancy in multiple sclerosis. The table came from immunoSEQ multiplex PCR; TCRdb's copy has only in-frame clones and leaves some out. The table includes 56,000 or so clones, approximately 91% detected once. The source material was CD4+ T cells from peripheral blood mononuclear cells, sampled in the third trimester of pregnancy. The receptors stem from a female donor with multiple sclerosis, enrolled in a pregnancy study. Both conserved end residues are part of each CDR3. D genes are given only for firm matches. Rows give clone size only sometimes, using once, few, many, or a class for an expanded clone.

J gene | V gene | D gene | clone size | CDR3 protein | CDR3 DNA
TRBJ1-6 | TRBV7-8 | . | . | CASSLLWETGGSYNSPLHF | TGTGCCAGCAGCCTCCTGTGGGAGACAGGAGGCTCCTATAATTCACCCCTCCACTTT
TRBJ2-5 | TRBV29-1 | . | once | CSARRGTGETQYF | TGCAGCGCGCGTAGGGGGACCGGTGAGACCCAGTACTTC
TRBJ2-2 | TRBV7-6 | TRBD1 | . | CASSSQGANTGELFF | TGTGCCAGCAGCTCACAGGGGGCGAACACCGGGGAGCTGTTTTTT
TRBJ2-1 | TRBV15 | TRBD1 | . | CATSGTGGSNEQFF | TGTGCCACCAGCGGGACAGGGGGCTCCAATGAGCAGTTCTTC
TRBJ2-1 | TRBV6-1 | TRBD2 | . | CASRGAGGQQFF | TGTGCCAGCAGGGGAGCGGGAGGCCAGCAGTTCTTC
TRBJ1-6 | TRBV7-9 | . | . | CASSLARTDNSPLHF | TGTGCCAGCAGCTTAGCACGGACAGATAATTCACCCCTCCACTTT
TRBJ1-3 | TRBV5-1 | . | once | CASSFFSREAGNTIYF | TGCGCCAGCAGCTTTTTTAGCAGGGAAGCTGGAAACACCATATATTTT
TRBJ2-6 | TRBV7-2 | . | . | CASSLVRGFLTF | TGTGCCAGCAGCTTAGTTCGGGGATTCTTGACTTTC
TRBJ2-1 | TRBV10-2 | . | . | CASTVAVSSYNEQFF | TGCGCCAGCACCGTAGCGGTTAGCTCCTACAATGAGCAGTTCTTC
TRBJ1-2 | TRBV14 | . | . | CASSPPLREVNGYTF | TGTGCCAGCAGCCCCCCCTTGAGGGAAGTAAATGGCTACACCTTC
TRBJ2-3 | TRBV5-5 | . | . | CASVLGGIVADTQYF | TGTGCCAGCGTTTTGGGGGGAATCGTCGCAGATACGCAGTATTTT
TRBJ2-3 | TRBV7-2 | TRBD2 | once | CASSPGTSGNTQYF | TGTGCCAGCAGCCCCGGGACTAGCGGAAATACGCAGTATTTT
TRBJ2-7 | TRBV25-1 | . | . | CASSDQDSYEQYF | TGTGCCAGCAGTGATCAGGACAGCTACGAGCAGTACTTC
TRBJ2-1 | TRBV5-5 | TRBD2 | . | CASSPASGGPKFF | TGTGCCAGCAGCCCTGCCAGCGGGGGACCGAAGTTCTTC
TRBJ2-3 | TRBV5-1 | TRBD2 | once | CASKREAHTDTQYF | TGCGCCAGCAAGCGGGAGGCGCACACAGATACGCAGTATTTT
TRBJ1-5 | TRBV2 | TRBD1 | . | CASRLTGGINQPQHF | TGTGCCAGCAGATTGACAGGGGGAATCAATCAGCCCCAGCATTTT
TRBJ2-7 | TRBV7-2 | TRBD2 | . | CASSFNSGTSGYEQYF | TGTGCCAGCAGCTTCAATTCCGGGACTAGCGGCTACGAGCAGTACTTC
TRBJ2-3 | TRBV19 | TRBD1 | . | CASSLRTGGATDTQYF | TGTGCCAGTAGTCTCCGGACAGGGGGCGCAACAGATACGCAGTATTTT
TRBJ2-3 | TRBV5-1 | TRBD2 | . | CASSLLAGAVTDTQYF | TGCGCCAGCAGCTTACTAGCGGGAGCGGTCACAGATACGCAGTATTTT
TRBJ2-3 | TRBV19 | TRBD2 | once | CASSGGGSVTTQYF | TGTGCCAGTAGTGGGGGGGGTTCCGTAACTACGCAGTATTTT
TRBJ2-7 | TRBV5-6 | . | . | CASSHEGRGGYEQYF | TGTGCCAGCAGCCATGAGGGGAGAGGGGGCTACGAGCAGTACTTC
TRBJ2-1 | TRBV7-9 | TRBD2 | . | CASSPGLAGEQFF | TGTGCCAGCAGCCCGGGACTAGCCGGTGAGCAGTTCTTC
TRBJ2-1 | TRBV6-5 | . | . | CASGVSGHNEQFF | TGTGCCAGCGGGGTTAGCGGCCACAATGAGCAGTTCTTC
TRBJ1-6 | TRBV30 | . | . | CAWGRGGRSSYNSPLHF | TGTGCCTGGGGGCGGGGGGGCCGCAGCTCCTATAATTCACCCCTCCACTTT
TRBJ2-2 | TRBV5-4 | . | few | CASSLDLVAGELFF | TGTGCCAGCAGCCTAGACCTTGTGGCCGGGGAGCTGTTTTTT
TRBJ1-4 | TRBV6-5 | . | . | CASSYFGSGVNEKLFF | TGTGCCAGCAGTTATTTTGGATCCGGGGTTAATGAAAAACTGTTTTTT
TRBJ1-6 | TRBV2 | . | . | CASQAGLRSGNSPLHF | TGTGCCAGCCAGGCAGGGTTGAGAAGTGGTAATTCACCCCTCCACTTT
TRBJ1-2 | TRBV29-1 | TRBD1 | . | CSLRETGGYGYTF | TGCAGCTTGAGGGAGACAGGGGGCTATGGCTACACCTTC
TRBJ2-2 | TRBV5-1 | . | once | CASSYGAAGELFF | TGCGCCAGCAGCTATGGAGCGGCTGGGGAGCTGTTTTTT
TRBJ1-2 | TRBV28 | . | many | CASSSGKPTWRDYGYTF | TGTGCCAGCAGCTCCGGGAAACCTACCTGGAGGGACTATGGCTACACCTTC
TRBJ2-7 | TRBV7-9 | . | . | CASSLVGTGPSYEQYF | TGTGCCAGCAGCTTAGTGGGAACAGGCCCCTCCTACGAGCAGTACTTC